This T cell receptor (beta chain) emerged from a study of blood T cell repertoires in COVID-19 (TCRdb year 2020). A note on the overall study: Samples from collaborators originated in the United States, Italy and Spain and spanned both the acute and convalescent phases of COVID-19. Where HLA class I and class II types were available, the types were taken from metadata supplied by the sample provider, not from assay-based typing. The sample metadata nearly always contained a de-identified subject ID, COVID-19 status, age in years and sex. Subjects who had been exposed to COVID-19, were actively infected with it, or had recovered from it provided the deeply sampled blood TCRbeta repertoires that made up the dataset. The prospective study material was composed of cDNA or gDNA derived from T cells, B-cell-depleted T cells, or PBMCs. Samples came from the ongoing ImmuneRACE study (first 160 participants) plus 1,254 subjects from 6 global collaborators. The repertoires were released in a freely available public database intended as a resource for research on the immune response to SARS-CoV-2.

TCRbeta CDR3 regions were amplified from genomic DNA by means of the immunoSEQ Assay, a bias-controlled multiplex PCR. On the study's bioinformatics: The number of nucleated cells in each sample was estimated by amplification of reference gene primers within the assay. To quantify the absolute abundance of each unique TCRbeta CDR3 rearrangement, sequence reads were collapsed and filtered. For each sample, productive Simpson clonality was calculated as the square root of Simpson's diversity index over productive rearrangements. TCRdb holds this immuneACCESS table with in-frame rearrangements only. Some clones are missing; in checked studies, unresolved V genes explain under half, and the rest has no known cause. V and J calls and clone size follow that table, whereas D and trimming were derived from the DNA. The sample has tens of thousands of clones on record, 85% to 95% of them singletons. The top ten clonotypes cover over 0.3% of the sample.

Summary of the overall study and its limitations: Clinical and demographic metadata were provided uncurated, with the amount varying by source and participant.

Turning to this clone: Its binding antigen is unknown. One base away there is no much larger clone; base qualities are not given.

One collaborating source in Seattle enrolled patients while the patients were actively infected and followed the patients over time throughout the course of disease. The collaborating institutions used their own protocols to collect whole blood in K2EDTA tubes. For TCRbeta analysis, collaborators shipped samples as frozen whole blood, isolated PBMCs, or DNA extracted from either of those sample types. The TCR comes from a man in his fifties with COVID-19, enrolled during active disease. Source material: peripheral blood.

The DNA sequence reads TGTGCCAGTAGTACCCAGAGGAGCTCCTACGAGCAGTACTTC. Translated, it gives CASSTQRSSYEQYF. The sequence is built from TRBV19 and TRBJ2-7, with the D gene not clear enough to name. The trim is 4 bases for V and 0 bases for J, with a gap of 10 bases between the germline ends. The germline V gene (reference sequence) provides CDR1 LNHDA and CDR2 SQIVND. The CDR3 runs 14 residues from the cysteine to the phenylalanine. The read is trimmed to its CDR3 DNA, 42 bases read in frame from base 1.